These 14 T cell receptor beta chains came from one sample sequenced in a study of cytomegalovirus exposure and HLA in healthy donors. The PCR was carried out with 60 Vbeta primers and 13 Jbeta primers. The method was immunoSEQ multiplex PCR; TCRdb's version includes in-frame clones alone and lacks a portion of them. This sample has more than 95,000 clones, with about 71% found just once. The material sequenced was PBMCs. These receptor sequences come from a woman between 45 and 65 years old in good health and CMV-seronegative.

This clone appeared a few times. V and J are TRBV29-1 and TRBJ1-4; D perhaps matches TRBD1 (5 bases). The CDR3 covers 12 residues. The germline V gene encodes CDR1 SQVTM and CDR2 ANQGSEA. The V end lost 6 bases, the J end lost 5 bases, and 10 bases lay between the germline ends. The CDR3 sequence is CSVGTANEKLFF. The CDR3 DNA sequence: TGCAGCGTAGGGACTGCGAATGAAAAACTGTTTTTT.

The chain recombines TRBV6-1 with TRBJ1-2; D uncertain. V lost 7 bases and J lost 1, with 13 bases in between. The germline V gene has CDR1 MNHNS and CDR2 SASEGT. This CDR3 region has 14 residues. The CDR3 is CASNYIGLNYGYTF. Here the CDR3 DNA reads TGTGCCAGCAACTATATCGGACTTAACTATGGCTACACCTTC.

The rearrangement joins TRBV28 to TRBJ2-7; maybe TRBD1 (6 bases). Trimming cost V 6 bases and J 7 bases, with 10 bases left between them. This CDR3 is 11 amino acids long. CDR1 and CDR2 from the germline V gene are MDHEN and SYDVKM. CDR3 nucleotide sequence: TGTGCCAGCAGCCAAAGGGGGGAGCAGTACTTC. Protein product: CASSQRGEQYF.

CDR3 DNA: TGTGCCAGCTCACCGGGCAGGGAGGGAAATGGCTACACCTTC. This codes for CASSPGREGNGYTF. V usage is TRBV18 and J usage is TRBJ1-2; D possibly corresponds to TRBD1 (5 bases). V lost 3 bases to trimming and J lost 6 bases, with 14 bases between them. The CDR3 has 14 residues. The germline V gene encodes CDR1 KGHSH and CDR2 LQKENI.

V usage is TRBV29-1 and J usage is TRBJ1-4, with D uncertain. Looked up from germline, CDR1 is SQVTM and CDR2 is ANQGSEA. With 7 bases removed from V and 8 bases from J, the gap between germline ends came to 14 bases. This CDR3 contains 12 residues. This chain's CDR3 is CSATEEGEKLFF. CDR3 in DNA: TGCAGCGCTACGGAGGAAGGAGAAAAACTGTTTTTT.

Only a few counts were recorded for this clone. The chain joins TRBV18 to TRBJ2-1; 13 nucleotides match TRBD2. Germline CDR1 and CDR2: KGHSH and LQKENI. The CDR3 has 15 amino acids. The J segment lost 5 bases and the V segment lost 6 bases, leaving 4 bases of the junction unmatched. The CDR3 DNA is TGTGCCAGCTCGACTAGCGGGAGGACCCACAATGAGCAGTTCTTC. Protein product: CASSTSGRTHNEQFF.

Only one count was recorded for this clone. DNA for the CDR3: TGCGCCAGCAGCCAAAAGGTCGCACAGGGCACAGATACGCAGTATTTT. This gives the protein CASSQKVAQGTDTQYF. This chain joins TRBV4-3 and TRBJ2-3, with D perhaps matching TRBD1 (5 bases). The germline gives CDR1 LGHNA, CDR2 YSLEER. The germline V and J ends were trimmed by 2 bases and 1 base, with 13 bases remaining between them. This CDR3 has 16 amino acids.

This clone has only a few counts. Written as DNA, the CDR3 is TGTGCCAGCTCGGCGACCAGACAGGGGTTGGAGACCCAGTACTTC. Translating gives CASSATRQGLETQYF. The rearrangement links TRBV18 to TRBJ2-5, with 8 bases lining up with TRBD1. The germline CDR1 and CDR2 sequences are KGHSH and LQKENI. The CDR3 extends over 15 amino acids. After removal of 6 bases from V and 5 bases from J, the junction contained 11 bases not matched to a gene.

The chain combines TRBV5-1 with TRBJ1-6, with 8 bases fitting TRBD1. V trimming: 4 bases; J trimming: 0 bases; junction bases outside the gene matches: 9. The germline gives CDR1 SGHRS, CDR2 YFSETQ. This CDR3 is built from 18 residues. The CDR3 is CASSPGQGASSYNSPLHF. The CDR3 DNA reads TGCGCCAGCAGCCCCGGACAGGGCGCTAGCTCCTATAATTCACCCCTCCACTTT.

As DNA, the CDR3 is TGTGCCAGCAGTTCGGGACTAGCGGGACAGGAGACCCAGTACTTC. Its translation is CASSSGLAGQETQYF. V usage is TRBV7-9 and J usage is TRBJ2-5; 13 nucleotides match TRBD2. The CDR3 contains 15 residues. V gave up 6 bases and J gave up 5 bases; unmatched junction bases: 6. Per the germline V gene, CDR1 is SEHNR and CDR2 is FQNEAQ (reference sequence). Based on the CDR3 plus reference TRBV7-9 and TRBJ2-5, the full variable domain is DTGVSQNPRHKITKRGQNVTFRCDPISEHNRLYWYRQTLGQGPEFLTYFQNEAQLEKSRLLSDRFSAERPKGSFSTLEIQRTEQGDSAMYLCASSSGLAGQETQYFGPGTRLLVL.

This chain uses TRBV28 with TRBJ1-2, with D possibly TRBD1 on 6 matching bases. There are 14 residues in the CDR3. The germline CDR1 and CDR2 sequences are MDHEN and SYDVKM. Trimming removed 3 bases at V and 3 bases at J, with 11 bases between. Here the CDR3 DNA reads TGTGCCAGCAGTTTCGTGGGGGCCTACTATGGCTACACCTTC. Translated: CASSFVGAYYGYTF.

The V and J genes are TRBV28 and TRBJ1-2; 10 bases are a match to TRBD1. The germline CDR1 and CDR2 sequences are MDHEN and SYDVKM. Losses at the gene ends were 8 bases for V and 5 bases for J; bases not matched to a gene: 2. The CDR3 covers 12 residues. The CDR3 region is CASRQGAYGYTF. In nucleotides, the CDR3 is TGTGCCAGCCGACAGGGGGCGTATGGCTACACCTTC.

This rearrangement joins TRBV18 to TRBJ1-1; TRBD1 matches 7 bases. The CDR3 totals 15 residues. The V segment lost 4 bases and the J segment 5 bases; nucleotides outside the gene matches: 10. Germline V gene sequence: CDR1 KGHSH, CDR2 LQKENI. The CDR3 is CASSLSRQGRTEAFF. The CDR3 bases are TGTGCCAGCTCACTTTCTCGACAGGGTCGGACTGAAGCTTTCTTT.

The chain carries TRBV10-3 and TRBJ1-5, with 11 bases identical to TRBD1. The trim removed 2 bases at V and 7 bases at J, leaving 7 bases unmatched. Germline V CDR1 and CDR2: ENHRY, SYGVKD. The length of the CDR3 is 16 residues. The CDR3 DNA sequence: TGTGCCATCAGTGAGACCGCCGGGACAGGGGGGCAGCCCCAGCATTTT. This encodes CAISETAGTGGQPQHF.